This T cell receptor (beta chain) was found in a study of T cell repertoires in cytomegalovirus infection (dated by TCRdb to between 2018 and 2021). With regard to the full study: The peptide stimulations were aimed at well-studied HLA-B-restricted epitopes as well as recently identified HLA-C-restricted CMV epitopes, whose presentation resists viral immunomodulation. The HLA type of each donor mattered for the analysis, because public TCR beta signatures pointed to carriage of CMV infection along with the matching HLA type. The full study reports these points: The ex vivo response was dominated by HLA-C-restricted CMV-specific TCR beta clonotypes, which also provided the single most frequent clonotype in two of eight donors. Carriers of CMV infection plus the relevant HLA type were discriminated by the cumulative frequency of public TCR beta family members in the study cohort and in an independent approximately 340-donor cohort.

Sequencer: Illumina HiSeq 1500. TCRdb trimmed the raw reads at Q25, called clones with MiXCR and kept productive beta chains. A single entry per CDR3 protein holds the most common genes and DNA from its merged rows. The sample records roughly 860,000 distinct CDR3 sequences, approximately 29% of which are singletons. The top ten clonotypes cover over 10% of the sample. According to the study, the label for this sample's treatment or condition signals: in vitro stimulation with specific CMV peptide epitopes to enrich CMV-specific T cells. This clonotype occurred a few times. What antigen it recognizes has not been identified. There are no base qualities to consult, and no much larger clone falls within one base. CDR1 and CDR2 are drawn from the germline V gene: SQVTM, ANQGSEA. Trimming costs V 4 bases and J 5 bases, and their ends lie 14 bases apart. Its CDR3 holds 13 amino acids, cysteine through phenylalanine. Only the CDR3 part of the read is kept: 39 bases, read in frame from the first base.

This specimen was cultured CD8+ T cells from PBMCs, taken from culture after CMV antigen stimulation. The sequence came from a human donor in good health (CMV status not recorded). Some clones in this sample may be carry-over from other donors' samples. Rearrangement joined TRBV29-1 to TRBJ1-1, with the D gene call left open. The CDR3 here reads CSVASGSITEAFF. The sequenced DNA: TGCAGCGTTGCTTCGGGGTCTATAACTGAAGCTTTCTTT.